A selection of T cell receptor beta chains follows, all from one sample in a study of CD8 T cells in ankylosing spondylitis. TCRdb re-analysed the 5' RACE reads in MiXCR, keeping a single row per CDR3 protein. The data hold 250,000 to 350,000 distinct CDR3 sequences, with 15% to 20% observed a single time. The sequenced material came from blood, either unsorted or a sorted T cell fraction (not recorded which). Every receptor here comes from a male donor with ankylosing spondylitis or in good health (not recorded which). Each CDR3 is given with its conserved first and last residue. A D gene is named only where the DNA matches it firmly. The size field is filled for only some rows; it gives once, few, many or a size class.

few	TRBV7-2	NA	TRBJ1-5	TGTGCCAGCAGCCCGGACATATATAGCAATCAGCCCCAGCATTTT	CASSPDIYSNQPQHF
NA	TRBV5-1	NA	TRBJ1-2	TGCGCCAGCAGCACTTCCGGGCCCCACTATGGCTACACCTTC	CASSTSGPHYGYTF
few	TRBV5-1	TRBD2	TRBJ2-3	TGCGCCAGCAGAGCTAGCGGTTACACAGATACGCAGTATTTT	CASRASGYTDTQYF
NA	TRBV7-2	NA	TRBJ2-2	TGTGCCAGCAGCCCCGCGGCGACGAACACCGGGGAGCTGTTTTTT	CASSPAATNTGELFF
NA	TRBV20-1	TRBD1	TRBJ2-2	TGCAGTGCACCTGTACGGACAGGGACCGGGGAGCTGTTTTTT	CSAPVRTGTGELFF
once	TRBV20-1	NA	TRBJ1-2	TGCAGTGCTAGGGCTCGGGCAGGGCATGGCTACACCTTC	CSARARAGHGYTF
NA	TRBV5-1	TRBD1	TRBJ1-6	TGCGCCAGCAGCTTGGCCGGGACAGCCTATTCACCCCTCCACTTT	CASSLAGTAYSPLHF
NA	TRBV15	NA	TRBJ1-5	TGTGCCACCAGCAGAGATGTAGGGCAGCCCCAGCATTTT	CATSRDVGQPQHF
NA	TRBV15	NA	TRBJ2-2	TGTGCCACCAGCAGCCGTACGGGGGCGACCGGGGAGCTGTTTTTT	CATSSRTGATGELFF
NA	TRBV3-1	NA	TRBJ2-1	TGTGCCAGCAGCCCTCTTTCTCCCACTCCCTCTAATGAGCAGTTCTTC	CASSPLSPTPSNEQFF
NA	TRBV5-8	NA	TRBJ2-3	TGTGCCAGCAGGACCGGCGATACGCAGTATTTT	CASRTGDTQYF
NA	TRBV20-1	TRBD2	TRBJ2-1	TGCAGTGCTAGAGATTTAGGAAGGGGACTATCTACCTACAATGAGCAGTTCTTC	CSARDLGRGLSTYNEQFF
many	TRBV10-3	NA	TRBJ1-2	TGTGCCATCAGTGAAGGGTATCGGGGAAACTATGGCTACACCTTC	CAISEGYRGNYGYTF
few	TRBV27	TRBD1	TRBJ1-2	TGTGCCAGCAGTCCGGGACAGTTTAACTATGGCTACACCTTC	CASSPGQFNYGYTF